This T cell receptor beta chain was profiled in a study of PD-L1 blockade in urothelial cancer. The time point is: pretreatment peripheral blood. Method: immunoSEQ multiplex PCR; TCRdb's copy keeps in-frame clones and lacks some. The table has about 87,000 clones, roughly 84% seen once. This clonotype was obtained from a man aged 55 to 70 with urothelial cancer. The sample consisted of PBMCs, taken around atezolizumab (anti-PD-L1) treatment.

For the CDR3, the DNA is TGTGCCAGCAGCTTGAAGACAGGGCCGACTGAAGCTTTCTTT. Residues: CASSLKTGPTEAFF. The gene calls are TRBV7-9 and TRBJ1-1; 7 nucleotides align to TRBD1. Germline CDR1 and CDR2: SEHNR and FQNEAQ (reference sequence). V was clipped by 3 bases and J by 5 bases; unmatched bases: 6. The length of the CDR3 is 14 residues.